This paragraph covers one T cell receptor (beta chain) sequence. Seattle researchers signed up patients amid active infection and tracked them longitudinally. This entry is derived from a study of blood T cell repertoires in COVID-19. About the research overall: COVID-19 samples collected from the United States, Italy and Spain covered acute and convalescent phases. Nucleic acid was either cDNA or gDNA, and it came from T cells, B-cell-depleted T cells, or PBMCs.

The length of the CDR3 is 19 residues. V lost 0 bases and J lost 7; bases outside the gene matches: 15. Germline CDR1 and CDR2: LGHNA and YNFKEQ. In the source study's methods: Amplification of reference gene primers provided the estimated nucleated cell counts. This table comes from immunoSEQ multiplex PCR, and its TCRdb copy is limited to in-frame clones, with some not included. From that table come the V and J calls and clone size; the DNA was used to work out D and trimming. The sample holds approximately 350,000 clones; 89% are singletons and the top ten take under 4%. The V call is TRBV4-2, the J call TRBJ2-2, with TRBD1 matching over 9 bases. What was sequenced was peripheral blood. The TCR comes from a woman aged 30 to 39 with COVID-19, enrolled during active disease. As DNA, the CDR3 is TGTGCCAGCAGCCAAGATTGGCGATTCAAGACAGGGGGTGACGGGGAGCTGTTTTTT. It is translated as CASSQDWRFKTGGDGELFF.